The 5 T cell receptor beta chains given below trace back to one sample, sequenced in a study of shared clonotypes between healthy human individuals (dated by TCRdb to about 2020). The library came from the immunoSEQ multiplex PCR assay. TCRdb stores this immuneACCESS table with in-frame sequences only. Part of the clones is absent; in the studies checked, under half of the shortfall reflects unresolved V genes, and no reason is known for the rest. For this sample the table gives about 680,000 clones, of which about 80% were detected only once. Of the sample, under 2% falls within the top ten clones. The sequenced material came from memory CD4+ T cells sorted from blood. Taken with the paper, the label for cell subset or site translates to: CD45RA-negative fraction. Receptors originate from a woman in her twenties or thirties in good health.

The genes are TRBV29-1 and TRBJ1-1, with D unclear. Germline CDR1 and CDR2: SQVTM and ANQGSEA. With 8 bases removed from V and 2 bases from J, the gap between germline ends came to 15 bases. The CDR3 contains 13 residues. This CDR3 is CSPRKTGNTEAFF. CDR3 DNA: TGCAGCCCAAGAAAGACGGGAAACACTGAAGCTTTCTTT.

The genes are TRBV19 and TRBJ1-5, with 10 positions matching TRBD1. Trimming removed 6 bases from V and 3 bases from J; junction bases left unmatched: 5. This CDR3 has 15 residues. Germline V gene data show CDR1 as LNHDA and CDR2 as SQIVND (reference sequence). CDR3 in DNA: TGTGCCAGTAGGAAGGGACAGGGGCTCAATCAGCCCCAGCATTTT. It codes for CASRKGQGLNQPQHF.

V gene TRBV28 combines with J gene TRBJ2-1; possibly TRBD1 for D (5 bases). Trimming removed 4 bases at V and 4 bases at J, with 14 bases between. This CDR3 has 15 amino acids. Looked up from germline, CDR1 is MDHEN and CDR2 is SYDVKM. CDR3 residues: CASSSPRAPYNEQFF. The CDR3 DNA reads as TGTGCCAGCAGTTCCCCCAGGGCGCCATACAATGAGCAGTTCTTC.

For this clone: Being one base from a much bigger clone, this may be a read error. Here the CDR3 reads CASSLGLSSYNEQFF. DNA of the CDR3: TGTGCCAGCAGCTTGGGGTTAAGCTCCTACAATGAGCAGTTCTTC. V gene TRBV7-2 combines with J gene TRBJ2-1; D gene ambiguous. Trimming stripped 3 bases from V and 0 bases from J, with 9 bases between. CDR3 length: 15 amino acids. Germline loops: CDR1 SGHTA, CDR2 FQGNSA. Based on the CDR3 plus reference TRBV7-2 and TRBJ2-1, the full variable domain is GAGVSQSPSNKVTEKGKDVELRCDPISGHTALYWYRQSLGQGLEFLIYFQGNSAPDKSGLPSDRFSAERTGGSVSTLTIQRTQQEDSAVYLCASSLGLSSYNEQFFGPGTRLTVL.

A few counts support this clone. This chain connects TRBV27 to TRBJ1-4; the match to TRBD1 covers 11 bases. The V gene's germline CDR1 is MNHEY and CDR2 SMNVEV (reference sequence). The CDR3 runs 16 residues. V lost 8 bases to trimming and J lost 4 bases; unmatched junction nucleotides: 9. In nucleotides, the CDR3 is TGTGCCAGCCACCCGGGACAGGGGGGAGATAATGAAAAACTGTTTTTT. Translating it yields CASHPGQGGDNEKLFF.